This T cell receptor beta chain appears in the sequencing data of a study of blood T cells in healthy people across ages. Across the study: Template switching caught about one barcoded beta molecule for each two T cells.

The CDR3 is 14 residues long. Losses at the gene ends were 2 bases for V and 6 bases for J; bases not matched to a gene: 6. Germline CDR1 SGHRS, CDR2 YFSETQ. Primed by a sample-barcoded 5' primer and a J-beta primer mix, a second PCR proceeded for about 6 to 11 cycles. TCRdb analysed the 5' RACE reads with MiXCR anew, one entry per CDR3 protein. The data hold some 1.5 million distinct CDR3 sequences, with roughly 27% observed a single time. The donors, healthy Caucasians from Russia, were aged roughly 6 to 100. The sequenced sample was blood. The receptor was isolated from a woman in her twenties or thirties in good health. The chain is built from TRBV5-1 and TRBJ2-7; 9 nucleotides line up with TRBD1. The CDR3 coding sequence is TGCGCCAGCAGCTTCGGGACAGGGTCCGTCGAGCAGTACTTC. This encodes CASSFGTGSVEQYF. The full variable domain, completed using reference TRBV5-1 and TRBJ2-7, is KAGVTQTPRYLIKTRGQQVTLSCSPISGHRSVSWYQQTPGQGLQFLFEYFSETQRNKGNFPGRFSGRQFSNSRSEMNVSTLELGDSALYLCASSFGTGSVEQYFGPGTRLTVT.